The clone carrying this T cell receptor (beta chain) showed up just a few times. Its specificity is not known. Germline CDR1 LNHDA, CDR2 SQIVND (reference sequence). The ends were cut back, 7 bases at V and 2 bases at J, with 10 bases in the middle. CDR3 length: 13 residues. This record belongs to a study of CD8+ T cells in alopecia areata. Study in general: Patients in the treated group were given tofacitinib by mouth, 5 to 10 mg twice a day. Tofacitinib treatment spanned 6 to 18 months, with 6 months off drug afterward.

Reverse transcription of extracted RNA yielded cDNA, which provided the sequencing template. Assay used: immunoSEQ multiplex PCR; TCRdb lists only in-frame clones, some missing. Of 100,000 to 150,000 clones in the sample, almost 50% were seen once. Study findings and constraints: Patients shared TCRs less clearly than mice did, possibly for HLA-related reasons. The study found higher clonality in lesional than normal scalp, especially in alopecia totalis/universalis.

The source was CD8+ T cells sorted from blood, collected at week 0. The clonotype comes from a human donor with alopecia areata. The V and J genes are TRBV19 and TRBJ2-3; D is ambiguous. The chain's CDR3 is CASIDRYTDTQYF. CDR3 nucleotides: TGTGCCAGTATCGACCGATACACAGATACGCAGTATTTT.